The 25 T cell receptor beta chains reported below all come from one sample, sequenced in a study of shared clonotypes between healthy human individuals. Positively selected for CCR7, the CD45RO-negative cells used as naive CD8 cells excluded terminally differentiated effector memory CD45RA+ cells. Data came from immunoSEQ multiplex PCR; TCRdb stores just in-frame clones and leaves some out. Of over 2 million clones in the sample, over 85% are singletons; the top ten hold 0.9% to 1.4%. Sequencing was carried out using naive CD8+ T cells sorted from blood. These receptors all stem from a man younger than 30 in good health.

V is TRBV25-1 and J is TRBJ2-5; D possibly corresponds to TRBD1 (6 bases). Trimming removed 4 bases at V and 0 bases at J, with 21 bases between. Germline V gene data show CDR1 as MGHDK and CDR2 as SYGVNS. This CDR3 region has 18 residues. The CDR3 DNA reads as TGTGCCAGCAGTGGGAAGGGACACCAGTTAAGGTACCAAGAGACCCAGTACTTC. Translated: CASSGKGHQLRYQETQYF.

There are a few counts of this clone. Other DNA sequences in this sample translate to the same CDR3. V and J are TRBV11-2 and TRBJ2-7; D not certain. The V gene's germline CDR1 is SGHAT and CDR2 FQNNGV. This CDR3 is built from 10 residues. V was clipped by 5 bases and J by 2 bases, with 1 base between them. The CDR3, as DNA: TGTGCCAGCAGCACCTACGAGCAGTACTTC. Protein: CASSTYEQYF.

This clone appeared once. V and J are TRBV4-1 and TRBJ1-1; TRBD1 might be the D (5 bases). V was trimmed by 0 bases and J by 5 bases, leaving 13 bases between them. This CDR3 region has 15 residues. In germline, CDR1 is MGHRA, CDR2 YSYEKL. The CDR3 DNA is TGCGCCAGCAGCCAAGATCCGGGCAGGGATACTGAAGCTTTCTTT. Protein product: CASSQDPGRDTEAFF.

V usage is TRBV27 and J usage is TRBJ2-7, with D perhaps matching TRBD2 (5 bases). From germline, CDR1 is MNHEY and CDR2 SMNVEV (reference sequence). The CDR3 contains 14 residues. Trimming cost V 4 bases and J 6 bases, with 16 bases left between them. In DNA form, the CDR3 reads TGTGCCAGCAGTTCCAAAGACTCGACTACCGAGCAGTACTTC. Translation: CASSSKDSTTEQYF.

This clone showed up just once. The gene calls are TRBV5-5 and TRBJ2-3; a possible D gene is TRBD2 (6 bases). Deletions cut 3 bases from V and 0 bases from J, with 17 bases between. Looked up from germline, CDR1 is SGHKS and CDR2 is YYEKEE (reference sequence). The CDR3 length is 17 residues. The CDR3 region is CASSWGGPGPSTDTQYF. As DNA, the CDR3 is TGTGCCAGCAGCTGGGGAGGTCCGGGACCGAGCACAGATACGCAGTATTTT. The full variable domain, its missing parts supplied by reference TRBV5-5 and TRBJ2-3, is DAGVTQSPTHLIKTRGQQVTLRCSPISGHKSVSWYQQVLGQGPQFIFQYYEKEERGRGNFPDRFSARQFPNYSSELNVNALLLGDSALYLCASSWGGPGPSTDTQYFGPGTRLTVL.

Points on this clone: The identical CDR3 is also encoded by other nucleotide sequences in the sample. The chain carries TRBV5-1 and TRBJ2-1; D not certain. Trimming took 0 bases from V and 5 from J, leaving 6 bases between them. The CDR3 contains 13 residues. Germline V gene data show CDR1 as SGHRS and CDR2 as YFSETQ. CDR3 in DNA: TGCGCCAGCAGCTTGGTGGCCCACAATGAGCAGTTCTTC. Translation: CASSLVAHNEQFF.

This sequence joins TRBV6-6 and TRBJ1-1; the D gene is possibly TRBD1 (5 bases). Germline CDR1 reads MNHNY; CDR2 reads SVGAGI (reference sequence). The CDR3 contains 13 residues. V lost 3 bases to trimming and J lost 5 bases, with 10 bases between them. The CDR3 is CASSYQGQTEAFF. CDR3 bases: TGTGCCAGCAGTTATCAGGGTCAAACTGAAGCTTTCTTT.

The CDR3 nucleotides are TGTGCCAGCAGTTCCGTCGGTCACACAGATACGCAGTATTTT. Translating gives CASSSVGHTDTQYF. The chain links TRBV27 to TRBJ2-3; D is unresolved. The CDR3 has 14 amino acids. Germline loops: CDR1 MNHEY, CDR2 SMNVEV (reference sequence). The ends were cut back, 4 bases at V and 2 bases at J, with 10 bases in the middle.

The J gene is TRBJ2-3, the V gene TRBV14; D ambiguous. The length of the CDR3 is 15 residues. Germline loops: CDR1 SGHDN, CDR2 FVKESK. V lost 1 base to trimming and J lost 0 bases, with 8 bases between them. The CDR3 region is CASSQGWSSTDTQYF. The CDR3 bases are TGTGCCAGCAGCCAAGGCTGGTCTAGCACAGATACGCAGTATTTT.

Points on this clone: Other DNA sequences in the same sample also yield this CDR3. The chain employs TRBV27 and TRBJ2-3, with 10 bases matching TRBD2. The CDR3 length is 15 residues. The germline CDR1 and CDR2 sequences are MNHEY and SMNVEV (reference sequence). V lost 5 bases to trimming and J lost 1 base; unmatched junction nucleotides: 3. The chain's CDR3 is CASSPGTSGTDTQYF. The CDR3 nucleotides read TGTGCCAGCAGTCCGGGGACTAGCGGCACAGATACGCAGTATTTT.

Of note for this clone: Other DNA sequences in this sample translate to the same CDR3. The DNA for the CDR3 is TGTGCCAGCAGCCAAGAAGTCGGCATGAACACTGAAGCTTTCTTT. Its translation: CASSQEVGMNTEAFF. The rearrangement uses TRBV4-2 and TRBJ1-1; D gene uncertain. V gave up 0 bases and J gave up 0 bases, with 8 bases separating them. The CDR3 is 15 residues long. The germline V gene encodes CDR1 LGHNA and CDR2 YNFKEQ.

The chain carries TRBV6-1 and TRBJ2-1, with a tentative D call TRBD1 (5 bases). Trimming left V 2 bases short and J 3 bases short, with 17 bases between. There are 17 residues in the CDR3. CDR1 is MNHNS and CDR2 is SASEGT in the germline V gene. The CDR3 protein is CASSEHQGRNLYNEQFF. The CDR3 DNA reads as TGTGCCAGCAGTGAACACCAGGGAAGGAACCTCTACAATGAGCAGTTCTTC.

J is TRBJ2-1 and V is TRBV6-1; D perhaps matches TRBD2 (7 bases). Germline loops: CDR1 MNHNS, CDR2 SASEGT. V lost 8 bases, J lost 2 bases, and 16 bases lay in between. There are 15 residues in the CDR3. CDR3 coding DNA: TGTGCCAGCTCCAAAAGGGGGGGAACCTACAATGAGCAGTTCTTC. Translated: CASSKRGGTYNEQFF.

This chain uses TRBV25-1 with TRBJ2-2, with unresolved D. CDR1 is MGHDK and CDR2 is SYGVNS in the germline V gene. Deletions cut 5 bases from V and 5 bases from J, with 12 bases between. The CDR3 loop spans 14 amino acids. The CDR3 sequence is CASSKYSGTGELFF. The CDR3, as DNA: TGTGCCAGCAGTAAGTATTCCGGAACCGGGGAGCTGTTTTTT.

The rearrangement uses TRBV27 and TRBJ1-3; D remains unclear. Germline-derived CDR1 and CDR2 are MNHEY and SMNVEV (reference sequence). Trimming stripped 10 bases from V and 0 bases from J, with 10 bases between. The CDR3 has 13 amino acids. The CDR3 DNA reads as TGTGCCACCTCGGAAAACTCTGGAAACACCATATATTTT. Translating it yields CATSENSGNTIYF.

The chain employs TRBV15 and TRBJ1-6; D gene uncertain. Germline V CDR1 and CDR2: LNHNV, YYDKDF (reference sequence). This CDR3 has 17 amino acids. The V gene lost 1 base and the J gene lost 3 bases, with 13 bases spanning the gap. The CDR3 sequence: CATSRVFEVRYNSPLHF. The CDR3 nucleotides are TGTGCCACCAGCAGAGTATTCGAAGTACGCTATAATTCACCCCTCCACTTT. Full variable domain (remainder filled in from reference TRBV15 and TRBJ1-6): DAMVIQNPRYQVTQFGKPVTLSCSQTLNHNVMYWYQQKSSQAPKLLFHYYDKDFNNEADTPDNFQSRRPNTSFCFLDIRSPGLGDTAMYLCATSRVFEVRYNSPLHFGNGTRLTVT.

This clone was counted once. The chain combines TRBV7-8 with TRBJ2-7, with TRBD2 identical over 13 bases. The CDR3 is 15 amino acids. V was clipped by 5 bases and J by 7 bases; unmatched bases: 8. From germline, CDR1 is SGHVS and CDR2 FQNEAQ. The CDR3 reads CASSTTSGRAWEQYF. The CDR3 DNA reads as TGTGCCAGCAGCACCACTAGCGGGAGGGCCTGGGAGCAGTACTTC.

This chain joins TRBV4-1 and TRBJ2-7; D perhaps matches TRBD2 (6 bases). Germline CDR1 is MGHRA and CDR2 is YSYEKL. V shed 4 bases and J shed 0 bases, with 13 bases lying between them. The CDR3 runs 15 residues. CDR3 amino acids: CASSPRDLSSYEQYF. DNA of the CDR3: TGCGCCAGCAGCCCCCGGGACTTGAGCTCCTACGAGCAGTACTTC.

The table lists this clone with a count of one. J is TRBJ1-1 and V is TRBV27; 7 bases are shared with TRBD1. Germline V gene lookup returns CDR1 MNHEY and CDR2 SMNVEV (reference sequence). The V gene end was trimmed by 4 bases and the J gene end by 3 bases; junction bases not matched to a gene: 2. The CDR3 length is 13 residues. Here the CDR3 reads CASSSQGYTEAFF. The CDR3 coding sequence is TGTGCCAGCAGTTCACAGGGGTACACTGAAGCTTTCTTT.

This chain connects TRBV10-3 to TRBJ2-5; 12 bases align to TRBD2. CDR3 length: 16 residues. Germline loops: CDR1 ENHRY, CDR2 SYGVKD. The trim removed 6 bases at V and 3 bases at J, leaving 8 bases unmatched. The CDR3 bases are TGTGCCATCAGCCCAACTAGCGGGGGGTCCAAAGAGACCCAGTACTTC. Translating gives CAISPTSGGSKETQYF.

This chain joins TRBV4-3 and TRBJ2-7; 8 nucleotides align to TRBD2. CDR1 is LGHNA, CDR2 YSLEER, per germline. Trimming at V came to 1 base and at J to 6 bases, leaving 11 bases not matched to a gene. The CDR3 is 16 amino acids. Written as DNA, the CDR3 is TGCGCCAGCAGCCAAGGCCACTGGGGGAGCGGGAGCGAGCAGTACTTC. Translating gives CASSQGHWGSGSEQYF.

This sequence joins TRBV7-9 and TRBJ1-2; no definite D call. V was cut by 1 base and J by 5 bases, with 11 bases left in between. Germline V lookup: CDR1 SEHNR, CDR2 FQNEAQ (reference sequence). This CDR3 has 14 residues. The CDR3 here is CASSLVGSSYGYTF. CDR3 sequence (DNA): TGTGCCAGCAGCTTAGTGGGGTCATCTTATGGCTACACCTTC.

This chain connects TRBV12-5 to TRBJ1-3, with a weak D call TRBD1 (5 bases). Trimming stripped 9 bases from V and 7 bases from J, with 13 bases between. This CDR3 spans 12 amino acids. Per germline, CDR1 LGHNT and CDR2 FRNRAP. The CDR3, as DNA: TGTGCTAGCCTTGGGGACGGTAACACCATATATTTT. Translation gives CASLGDGNTIYF.

The chain links TRBV6-5 to TRBJ2-7, with 10 bases aligning to TRBD1. This CDR3 region has 14 residues. V shed 7 bases and J 4 bases; nucleotides not matched to a gene: 7. The V gene's germline CDR1 is MNHEY and CDR2 SVGAGI. The CDR3 DNA reads as TGTGCCAGCACCAGGGACAGGGGAGCGTACGAGCAGTACTTC. Translated: CASTRDRGAYEQYF.

DNA of the CDR3: TGTGCCAGCAGCCAGCTAGCGGTTGAATACGAGCAGTACTTC. Residues: CASSQLAVEYEQYF. The chain joins TRBV6-1 to TRBJ2-7, with 7 bases identical to TRBD2. Trimming at V came to 6 bases and at J to 4 bases, leaving 9 bases not matched to a gene. The CDR3 has 14 residues. Germline V lookup: CDR1 MNHNS, CDR2 SASEGT.